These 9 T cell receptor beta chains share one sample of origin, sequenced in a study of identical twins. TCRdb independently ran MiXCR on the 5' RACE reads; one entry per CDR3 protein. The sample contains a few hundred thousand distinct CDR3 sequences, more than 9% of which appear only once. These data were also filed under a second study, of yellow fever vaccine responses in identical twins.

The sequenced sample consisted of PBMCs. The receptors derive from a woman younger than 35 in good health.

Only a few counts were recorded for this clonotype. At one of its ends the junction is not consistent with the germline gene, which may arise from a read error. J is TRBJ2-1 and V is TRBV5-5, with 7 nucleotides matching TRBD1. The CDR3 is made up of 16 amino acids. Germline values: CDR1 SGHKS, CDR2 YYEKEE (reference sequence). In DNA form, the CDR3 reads TGTGCCAGCAGCTTGATCAGACAGGGCTTACAAACCGAGCAGCTCTTC. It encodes CASSLIRQGLQTEQLF.

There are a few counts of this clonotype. The CDR3 DNA reads as TGTGCCATCGGAGAACGTCCTCCTAGCGGGGGGCCGCTCTCCTACGAGCAGTACTTC. This encodes CAIGERPPSGGPLSYEQYF. The rearrangement joins TRBV10-3 to TRBJ2-7; 11 bases match TRBD2. V lost 8 bases, J lost 0 bases, and 18 bases stayed unmatched. Germline V gene data show CDR1 as ENHRY and CDR2 as SYGVKD. The CDR3 consists of 19 residues.

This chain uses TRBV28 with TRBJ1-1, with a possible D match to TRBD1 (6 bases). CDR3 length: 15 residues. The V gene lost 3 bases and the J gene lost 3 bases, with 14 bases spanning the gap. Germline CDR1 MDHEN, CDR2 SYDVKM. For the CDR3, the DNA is TGTGCCAGCAGTTTGCCCCAGGGGCCAGACACTGAAGCTTTCTTT. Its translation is CASSLPQGPDTEAFF. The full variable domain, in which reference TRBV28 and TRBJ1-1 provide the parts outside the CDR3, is DVKVTQSSRYLVKRTGEKVFLECVQDMDHENMFWYRQDPGLGLRLIYFSYDVKMKEKGDIPEGYSVSREKKERFSLILESASTNQTSMYLCASSLPQGPDTEAFFGQGTRLTVV.

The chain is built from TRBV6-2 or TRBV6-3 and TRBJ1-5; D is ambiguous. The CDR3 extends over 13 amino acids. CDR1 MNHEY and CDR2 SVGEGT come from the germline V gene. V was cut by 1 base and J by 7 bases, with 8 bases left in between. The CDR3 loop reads CASSYYQEQPQHF. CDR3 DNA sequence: TGTGCCAGCAGTTACTACCAGGAGCAGCCCCAGCATTTT.

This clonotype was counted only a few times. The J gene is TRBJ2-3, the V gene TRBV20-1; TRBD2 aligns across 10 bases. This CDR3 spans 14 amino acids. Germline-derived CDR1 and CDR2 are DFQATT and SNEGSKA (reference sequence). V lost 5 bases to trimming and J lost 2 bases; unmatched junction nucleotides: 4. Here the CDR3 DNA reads TGCAGTGCTGGACTAGCGGTCAACACAGATACGCAGTATTTT. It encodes CSAGLAVNTDTQYF.

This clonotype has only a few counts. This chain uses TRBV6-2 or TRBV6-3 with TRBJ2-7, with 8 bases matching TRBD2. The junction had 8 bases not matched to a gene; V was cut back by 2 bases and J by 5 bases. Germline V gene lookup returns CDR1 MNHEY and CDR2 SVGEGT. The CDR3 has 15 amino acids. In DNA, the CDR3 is TGTGCCAGCAGTTACCCGCCGGGACTAGGGCACGAGCAGTACTTC. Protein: CASSYPPGLGHEQYF.

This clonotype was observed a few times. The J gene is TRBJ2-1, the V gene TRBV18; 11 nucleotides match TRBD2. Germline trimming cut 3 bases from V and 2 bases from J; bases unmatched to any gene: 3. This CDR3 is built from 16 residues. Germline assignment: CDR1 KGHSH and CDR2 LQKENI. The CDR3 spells CASSPSTSGTYNEQFF. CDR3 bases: TGTGCCAGCTCACCTTCGACTAGCGGGACCTACAATGAGCAGTTCTTC. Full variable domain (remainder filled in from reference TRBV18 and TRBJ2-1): NAGVMQNPRHLVRRRGQEARLRCSPMKGHSHVYWYRQLPEEGLKFMVYLQKENIIDESGMPKERFSAEFPKEGPSILRIQQVVRGDSAAYFCASSPSTSGTYNEQFFGPGTRLTVL.

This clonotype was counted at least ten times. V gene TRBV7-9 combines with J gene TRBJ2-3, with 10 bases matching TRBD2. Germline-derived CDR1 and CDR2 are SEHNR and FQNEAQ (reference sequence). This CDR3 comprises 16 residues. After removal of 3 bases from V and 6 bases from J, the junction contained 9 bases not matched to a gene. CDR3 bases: TGTGCCAGCAGCTTTGGGTCGGGACTAGCGCCTGATACGCAGTATTTT. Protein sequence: CASSFGSGLAPDTQYF.

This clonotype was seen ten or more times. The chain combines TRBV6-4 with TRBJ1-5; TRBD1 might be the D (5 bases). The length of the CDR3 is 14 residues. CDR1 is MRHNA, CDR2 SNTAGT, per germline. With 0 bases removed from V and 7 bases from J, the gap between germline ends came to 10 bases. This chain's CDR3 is CASSDSGGRQPQHF. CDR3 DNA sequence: TGTGCCAGCAGTGACTCTGGGGGAAGGCAGCCCCAGCATTTT.